This T cell receptor (beta chain) stems from a study of monozygotic twins with cystic fibrosis. Study-level information: Library input was about 3 micrograms of fragmented DNA, with roughly 15 PCR cycles.

This clone was recorded once. Its target is not known. Measured with immunoSEQ multiplex PCR; TCRdb has only the in-frame clones, and not every one. The sample records 36,000 or so clones, around nine tenths being singletons. Findings and limits, study-wide: Nucleotide-identical clonotype sharing was significantly higher within monozygotic CF twin pairs than between unrelated CF individuals. Low clonality (median 0.0095) suggested a mostly naive repertoire. Age, concordance and disease severity did not associate with shared CDR3 numbers.

Sequencing was carried out using blood. This clonotype originated in a boy between 2 and 10 years old with cystic fibrosis.

The CDR3: CASSSGQGNTEAFF. CDR3 bases: TGTGCCAGCAGCTCGGGACAGGGGAACACTGAAGCTTTCTTT. This rearrangement joins TRBV5-6 to TRBJ1-1, with 9 bases matching TRBD1. J was trimmed by 1 base and V by 3 bases; bases with no gene match: 1. Germline V lookup: CDR1 SGHDT, CDR2 YYEEEE. The CDR3 covers 14 residues.